This record concerns one T cell receptor (beta chain) sequence. This entry comes from a study of CD8 T cells in Susac syndrome. The authors reverse transcribed about 0.45 to 1 ug RNA with random hexamers. Amplification of TCR beta CDR3 was carried out by immunoSEQ multiplex PCR, which covered 54 Vbeta and 13 Jbeta segments. A single record per CDR3 protein comes from TCRdb applying MiXCR to the immunoSEQ multiplex PCR reads. The table shows about 290,000 distinct CDR3 sequences, with 89% occurring only once. Germline V lookup: CDR1 KGHSH, CDR2 LQKENI. This CDR3 region has 16 residues. With 0 bases removed from V and 4 bases from J, the gap between germline ends came to 16 bases. Isolation of CD8+ and CD4+ T cells was performed negatively, whereas enrichment of TEMRA cells was done by FACS.

Sequenced sample: CD8+ T cells from PBMCs. The chain is built from TRBV18 and TRBJ2-7; maybe TRBD2 (6 bases). The sequence derives from a human donor with multiple sclerosis. The CDR3 DNA reads as TGTGCCAGCTCACCACCGGGCGGGCAGGGAGGTTACGAGCAGTACTTC. It specifies CASSPPGGQGGYEQYF.